This T cell receptor beta chain was captured in a study of identical twins. TCRdb re-called the 5' RACE reads with MiXCR, one entry per CDR3 protein. The sample shows about 690,000 distinct CDR3 sequences, around 6% of them seen only once. A remark on this clonotype: Its antigen is not identified.

Trimming took 6 bases from V and 1 from J; bases not matched to a gene: 6. Germline CDR1 SQVTM, CDR2 ANQGSEA. The CDR3 covers 14 residues. The study, taken as a whole, reports: Invariant MAIT and iNKT cells are populations that could partly confound zero-insertion analyses.

This chain uses TRBV29-1 with TRBJ2-1; TRBD2 agrees at 7 bases. The sequence derives from a man aged 18 to 30 in good health. The source material was naive T cells sorted from blood. CDR3 region: CSVLAGESYNEQFF. CDR3 DNA: TGCAGCGTCCTCGCGGGAGAATCCTACAATGAGCAGTTCTTC.